This record concerns one TCR beta chain sequence. V lost 3 bases and J 6 bases, leaving 13 bases between the germline ends. CDR1 MDHEN and CDR2 SYDVKM come from the germline V gene. The length of the CDR3 is 14 residues. Under the authors' procedure: Estimates of nucleated cell counts were drawn from the amplification of reference gene primers. Only in-frame clones appear in the TCRdb table, and some are missing; sequencing was by immunoSEQ multiplex PCR. The DNA gave D and trimming, while V, J and clone size come from that table. The data contain under 200,000 clones, approximately 87% of them singletons. The data were obtained in a study of blood T cell repertoires in COVID-19.

This chain uses TRBV28 with TRBJ2-3; D remains unclear. Source material: peripheral blood. The clonotype comes from a woman aged 70 to 79 with COVID-19, enrolled during active disease. CDR3 DNA sequence: TGTGCCAGCAGTTTCTCGAGGTACATGGATACGCAGTATTTT. It yields the protein CASSFSRYMDTQYF.